The rows below give T cell receptor beta chains drawn from one sample of a study of cytomegalovirus exposure and HLA in healthy donors. Libraries were prepared by immunoSEQ multiplex PCR; TCRdb keeps only in-frame clonotypes and omits some of them. This sample yields under 150,000 clones, of which approximately 81% are seen a single time; roughly 4.3% belongs to the top ten. Sequencing was performed on PBMCs. Receptor source: a woman aged 40-49 years in good health and CMV-seropositive. Both conserved end residues are part of each CDR3. The D gene is left open where the match is weak. Rows give clone size only sometimes, using once, few, many, or a class for an expanded clone.

D: TRBD1; J: TRBJ1-5; V: TRBV11-2; size: once; DNA: TGTGCCAGCAGGGGACAGGGCGAGAGTCAGCCCCAGCATTTT; CDR3: CASRGQGESQPQHF
D: -; J: TRBJ2-2; V: TRBV30; size: -; DNA: TGTGCCTGGAGTGTACAAGGGGCCGACACCGGGGAGCTGTTTTTT; CDR3: CAWSVQGADTGELFF
D: TRBD1; J: TRBJ1-4; V: TRBV19; size: -; DNA: TGTGCCAGTACCCCTAGGGGGCTTGGTGAAAAACTGTTTTTT; CDR3: CASTPRGLGEKLFF
D: -; J: TRBJ2-1; V: TRBV29-1; size: -; DNA: TGCAGCGTTGGGGTAGGGGGTAACGAGCAGTTCTTC; CDR3: CSVGVGGNEQFF
D: TRBD2; J: TRBJ2-5; V: TRBV9; size: once; DNA: TGTGCCAGCAGCGTAGACCCTAGCGGGGGGGCAAAGGAGACCCAGTACTTC; CDR3: CASSVDPSGGAKETQYF
D: TRBD2; J: TRBJ2-3; V: TRBV2; size: once; DNA: TGTGCCAGCAGCCGCGGGGGGACTAGCACAGATACGCAGTATTTT; CDR3: CASSRGGTSTDTQYF
D: -; J: TRBJ2-7; V: TRBV10-1; size: -; DNA: TGCGCCAGCAGTGAGGCGGACACCACCTACGAGCAGTACTTC; CDR3: CASSEADTTYEQYF
D: -; J: TRBJ2-7; V: TRBV5-1; size: -; DNA: TGCGCCAGCAGCTTGATGGGGCAACCTAGACAGCAGTACTTC; CDR3: CASSLMGQPRQQYF
D: -; J: TRBJ2-7; V: TRBV27; size: -; DNA: TGTGCCAGCAGTCCCGGGAACCTCAGGAGATACGAGCAGTACTTC; CDR3: CASSPGNLRRYEQYF
D: TRBD2; J: TRBJ2-3; V: TRBV7-9; size: once; DNA: TGTGCCAGCAGCTATGGGACTAGCGGGAGACCCCATACGCAGTATTTT; CDR3: CASSYGTSGRPHTQYF
D: -; J: TRBJ2-1; V: TRBV5-4; size: -; DNA: TGTGCCAGCAGCTCCGACAGTCGATCCTACAATGAGCAGTTCTTC; CDR3: CASSSDSRSYNEQFF
D: -; J: TRBJ1-2; V: TRBV5-6; size: -; DNA: TGTGCCAGCAGCTTGTTCGGAATCGGGGGGAAGCTTAGCTATGGCTACACCTTC; CDR3: CASSLFGIGGKLSYGYTF
D: TRBD1; J: TRBJ2-5; V: TRBV6-6; size: -; DNA: TGTGCCAGCACTAAGGACAGGTTAATTGGAGAGACCCAGTACTTC; CDR3: CASTKDRLIGETQYF
D: -; J: TRBJ1-6; V: TRBV28; size: -; DNA: TGTGCCAGCAGGTACCTCGGGGTCATCACCCATAATTCACCCCTCCACTTT; CDR3: CASRYLGVITHNSPLHF
D: TRBD2; J: TRBJ2-5; V: TRBV18; size: -; DNA: TGTGCCAGCTCACTGACCGTAGCGGGGGGACAAGAGACCCAGTACTTC; CDR3: CASSLTVAGGQETQYF